Below are 11 T cell receptor beta chains sequenced from a single sample in a study of control samples from healthy donors and cancer patients. Libraries were prepared by immunoSEQ multiplex PCR; TCRdb keeps only in-frame clonotypes and omits some of them. This table has about 120,000 clones, approximately 89% appearing once. What was sequenced was blood. All receptors derive from a woman between 18 and 30 years old in good health.

This chain links TRBV29-1 with TRBJ1-1; 9 nucleotides align to TRBD1. V was pared by 4 bases and J by 6 bases, with 15 bases of the junction left unmatched. Germline V gene lookup returns CDR1 SQVTM and CDR2 ANQGSEA. There are 16 residues in the CDR3. CDR3: CSVVGGNRGRISEAFF. The CDR3 DNA is TGCAGCGTTGTCGGCGGAAACAGGGGGCGTATCTCTGAAGCTTTCTTT.

In its sample, this clone was seen once. The V and J genes are TRBV19 and TRBJ2-6; D might be TRBD2 (5 bases). The V end lost 6 bases, the J end lost 0 bases, and 18 bases lay between the germline ends. Looked up from germline, CDR1 is LNHDA and CDR2 is SQIVND (reference sequence). CDR3 length: 18 residues. CDR3 region: CASRIGWSGNSGANVLTF. CDR3 coding DNA: TGTGCCAGTAGGATTGGTTGGTCGGGGAACTCTGGGGCCAACGTCCTGACTTTC. The complete variable domain, with remaining parts taken from reference TRBV19 and TRBJ2-6, reads DGGITQSPKYLFRKEGQNVTLSCEQNLNHDAMYWYRQDPGQGLRLIYYSQIVNDFQKGDIAEGYSVSREKKESFPLTVTSAQKNPTAFYLCASRIGWSGNSGANVLTFGAGSRLTVL.

This chain links TRBV28 with TRBJ2-5, with unresolved D. V was clipped by 3 bases and J by 1 base, with 3 bases between them. CDR1 and CDR2 from the germline V gene are MDHEN and SYDVKM. CDR3 size: 12 residues. The CDR3 coding sequence is TGTGCCAGCAGTTTGCCCCAAGAGACCCAGTACTTC. This encodes CASSLPQETQYF.

The chain links TRBV7-2 to TRBJ2-3; D uncertain. The CDR3 contains 14 residues. Between the trimmed V and J ends, which lost 1 base and 2 bases, there was a span of 7 bases. Germline CDR1 is SGHTA and CDR2 is FQGNSA. DNA for the CDR3: TGTGCCAGCAGCTTAGAGATCTACACAGATACGCAGTATTTT. This translates into CASSLEIYTDTQYF.

This rearrangement joins TRBV4-1 to TRBJ1-4, with D perhaps TRBD1 (5 bases). Trimming pared 4 bases from V and 5 bases from J, leaving 14 bases between. Germline CDR1 is MGHRA and CDR2 is YSYEKL. The CDR3 loop spans 15 amino acids. The CDR3 protein is CASSRDVRGNEKLFF. The CDR3 DNA reads as TGCGCCAGCAGCCGGGATGTTCGGGGCAATGAAAAACTGTTTTTT.

V and J are TRBV6-5 and TRBJ1-2, with D possibly TRBD1 on 5 matching bases. Germline V gene data show CDR1 as MNHEY and CDR2 as SVGAGI. The CDR3 is 13 amino acids. Trimming cost V 10 bases and J 7 bases, with 19 bases left between them. The CDR3 nucleotides are TGTGCCACCTACGATTACCAGGGAGGTGGCTACACCTTC. Amino acid sequence: CATYDYQGGGYTF.

The chain links TRBV29-1 to TRBJ1-2; D is unresolved. V was clipped by 7 bases and J by 7 bases, with 7 bases between them. This CDR3 region has 9 residues. Germline V gene lookup returns CDR1 SQVTM and CDR2 ANQGSEA. CDR3 in amino acids: CSEGFGYTF. The CDR3 DNA is TGCAGCGAAGGGTTTGGCTACACCTTC.

The V gene is TRBV9, the J gene TRBJ1-3; D not certain. Germline CDR1 is SGDLS and CDR2 is YYNGEE. The CDR3 runs to 17 residues. V lost 0 bases to trimming and J lost 0 bases, with 13 bases between them. The CDR3 spells CASSVEVGVRSGNTIYF. CDR3 coding DNA: TGTGCCAGCAGCGTAGAGGTGGGAGTTCGCTCTGGAAACACCATATATTTT.

This clone was counted at least ten times. J is TRBJ1-2 and V is TRBV28; D is uncertain. The CDR3 has 14 amino acids. Trimming took off 1 base at V and 4 bases at J, with 10 bases between the two ends. Per the germline V gene, CDR1 is MDHEN and CDR2 is SYDVKM. CDR3 DNA: TGTGCCAGCAGTTTATTATCTAAGGGCTATGGCTACACCTTC. Translated, it gives CASSLLSKGYGYTF.

The V and J genes are TRBV18 and TRBJ2-2, with D tentatively TRBD1 (5 bases). V lost 2 bases, J lost 0 bases, and 7 bases lay in between. CDR3 length: 15 residues. Germline CDR1 KGHSH, CDR2 LQKENI. This chain's CDR3 is CASSPTGSNTGELFF. As DNA, the CDR3 is TGTGCCAGCTCACCAACAGGTTCGAACACCGGGGAGCTGTTTTTT.

The chain recombines TRBV11-3 with TRBJ2-1; D not certain. The V end lost 3 bases, the J end lost 4 bases, and 7 bases lay between the germline ends. The CDR3 length is 13 residues. Germline V CDR1 and CDR2: SGHNT, YENEEA. The chain's CDR3 is CASSFNRYNEQFF. CDR3 bases: TGTGCCAGCAGCTTCAACCGATACAATGAGCAGTTCTTC.